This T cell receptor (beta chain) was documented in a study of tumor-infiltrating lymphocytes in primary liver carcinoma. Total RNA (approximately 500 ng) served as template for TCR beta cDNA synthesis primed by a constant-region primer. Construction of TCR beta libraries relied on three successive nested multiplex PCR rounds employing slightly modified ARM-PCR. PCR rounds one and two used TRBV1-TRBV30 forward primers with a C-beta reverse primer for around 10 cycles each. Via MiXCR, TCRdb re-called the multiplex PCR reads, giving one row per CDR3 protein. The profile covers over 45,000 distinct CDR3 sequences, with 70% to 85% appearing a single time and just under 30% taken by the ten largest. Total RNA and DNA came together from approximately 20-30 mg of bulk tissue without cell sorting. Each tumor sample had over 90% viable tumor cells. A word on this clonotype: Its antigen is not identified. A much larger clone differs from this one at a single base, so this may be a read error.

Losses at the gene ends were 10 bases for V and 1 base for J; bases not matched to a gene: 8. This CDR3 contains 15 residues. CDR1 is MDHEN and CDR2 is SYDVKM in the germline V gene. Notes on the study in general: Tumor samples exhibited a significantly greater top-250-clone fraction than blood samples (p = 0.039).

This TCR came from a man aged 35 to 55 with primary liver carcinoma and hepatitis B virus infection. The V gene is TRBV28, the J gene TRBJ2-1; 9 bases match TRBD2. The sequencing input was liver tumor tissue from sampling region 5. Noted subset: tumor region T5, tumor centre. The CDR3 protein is CANTKREESYNEQFF. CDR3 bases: TGTGCCAACACCAAGCGGGAGGAATCCTACAATGAGCAGTTCTTC.